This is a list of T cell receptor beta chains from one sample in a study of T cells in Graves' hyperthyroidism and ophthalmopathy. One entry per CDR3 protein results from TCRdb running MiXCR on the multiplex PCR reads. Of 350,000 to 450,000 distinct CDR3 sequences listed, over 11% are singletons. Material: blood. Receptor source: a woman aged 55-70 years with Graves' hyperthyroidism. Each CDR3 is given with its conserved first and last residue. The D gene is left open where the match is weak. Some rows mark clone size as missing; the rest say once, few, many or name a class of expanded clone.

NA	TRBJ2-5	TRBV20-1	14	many	CSARRTRLGETQYF	TGCAGTGCTAGAAGGACTCGATTAGGGGAGACCCAGTACTTC
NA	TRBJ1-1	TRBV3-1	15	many	CASSPRPGKNTEAFF	TGTGCCAGCAGCCCCCGCCCAGGGAAGAACACTGAAGCTTTCTTT
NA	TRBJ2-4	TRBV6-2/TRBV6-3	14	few	CASSTGGAVNIQYF	TGTGCCAGCAGTACAGGAGGGGCGGTGAACATTCAGTACTTC
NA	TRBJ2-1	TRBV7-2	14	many	CASSRGTQINEQFF	TGTGCCAGCAGCCGTGGGACACAAATCAATGAGCAGTTCTTC
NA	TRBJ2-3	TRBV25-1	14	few	CASSKGQGGDTQYF	TGTGCCAGCAGTAAGGGGCAGGGAGGAGATACGCAGTATTTT
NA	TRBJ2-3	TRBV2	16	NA	CASSVREGEGTDTQYF	TGTGCCAGCAGTGTCAGGGAGGGGGAAGGCACAGATACGCAGTATTTT
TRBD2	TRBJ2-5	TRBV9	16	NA	CASSARAGVSVETQYF	TGTGCCAGCAGCGCTAGAGCGGGAGTTAGTGTGGAGACCCAGTACTTC
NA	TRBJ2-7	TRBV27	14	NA	CASSPGILPNEQYF	TGTGCCAGCAGTCCCGGGATCCTACCCAACGAGCAGTACTTC
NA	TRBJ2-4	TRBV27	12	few	CASKFGGDIQYF	TGTGCCAGCAAGTTCGGCGGAGACATTCAGTACTTC
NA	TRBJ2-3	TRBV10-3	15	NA	CAISLGLLVADTQYF	TGTGCCATCAGTTTGGGACTGCTAGTGGCAGATACGCAGTATTTT
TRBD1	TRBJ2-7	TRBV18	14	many	CASSPDRGPKEQYF	TGTGCCAGCTCCCCCGACAGGGGGCCTAAGGAGCAGTACTTC
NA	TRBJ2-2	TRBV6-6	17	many	CASSYSSPGGNTGELFF	TGTGCCAGCAGTTACTCGAGCCCCGGGGGTAACACCGGGGAGCTGTTTTTT
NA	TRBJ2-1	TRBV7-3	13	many	CASSLRWDGEQFF	TGTGCCAGCAGCTTAAGGTGGGACGGAGAGCAGTTCTTC
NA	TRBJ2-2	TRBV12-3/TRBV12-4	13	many	CASSLRDTGELFF	TGTGCCAGCAGTTTACGGGACACCGGGGAGCTGTTTTTT
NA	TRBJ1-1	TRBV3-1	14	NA	CASSHGGMNTEAFF	TGTGCCAGCAGCCACGGGGGAATGAACACTGAAGCTTTCTTT
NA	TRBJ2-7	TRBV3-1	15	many	CASSLRGDSVDEQYF	TGTGCCAGCAGCCTCCGTGGGGATTCGGTGGACGAGCAGTACTTC
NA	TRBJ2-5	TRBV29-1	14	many	CSVARHPQGETQYF	TGCAGCGTCGCAAGACACCCACAAGGGGAGACCCAGTACTTC
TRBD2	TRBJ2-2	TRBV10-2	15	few	CASSPGTITPGELFF	TGCGCCAGCAGCCCCGGGACTATCACCCCCGGGGAGCTGTTTTTT
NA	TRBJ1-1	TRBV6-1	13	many	CASTVRGNTEAFF	TGTGCCAGCACCGTGAGAGGGAACACTGAAGCTTTCTTT
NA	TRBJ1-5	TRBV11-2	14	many	CASPPRIGRQPQHF	TGTGCCAGCCCCCCCCGTATCGGGCGGCAGCCCCAGCATTTT
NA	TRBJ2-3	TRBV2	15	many	CASSLGVGGTDTQYF	TGTGCCAGCAGTTTGGGGGTCGGGGGCACAGATACGCAGTATTTT
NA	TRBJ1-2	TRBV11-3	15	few	CASGSPGLPFGGYTF	TGTGCCAGCGGGTCTCCGGGACTTCCTTTCGGGGGCTACACCTTC
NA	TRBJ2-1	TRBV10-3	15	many	CAISGWSQPYNEQFF	TGTGCCATCAGTGGCTGGAGCCAGCCCTACAATGAGCAGTTCTTC
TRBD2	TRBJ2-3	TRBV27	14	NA	CASSGSREGDTQYF	TGTGCCAGCAGTGGAAGTAGGGAGGGAGATACGCAGTATTTT
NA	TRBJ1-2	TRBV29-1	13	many	CSVKQGFNYGYTF	TGCAGCGTGAAACAGGGTTTCAACTATGGCTACACCTTC
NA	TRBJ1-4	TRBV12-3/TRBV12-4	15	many	CASSPQGLANEKLFF	TGTGCCAGCAGTCCCCAAGGGTTGGCTAATGAAAAACTGTTTTTT
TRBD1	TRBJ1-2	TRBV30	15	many	CAWSGGSGGNYGYTF	TGTGCCTGGAGTGGAGGGTCAGGGGGCAACTATGGCTACACCTTC
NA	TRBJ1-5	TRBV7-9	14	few	CASSFGEPNQPQHF	TGTGCCAGCAGCTTTGGGGAACCCAATCAGCCCCAGCATTTT
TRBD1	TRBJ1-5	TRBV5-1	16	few	CASSLDRDRGRVYQHF	TGCGCCAGCAGCTTGGATCGGGACAGGGGGCGAGTGTACCAGCATTTT
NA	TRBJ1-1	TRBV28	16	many	CASSPGGEGMNTEAFF	TGTGCCAGCAGCCCCGGGGGGGAGGGGATGAACACTGAAGCTTTCTTT
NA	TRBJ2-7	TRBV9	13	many	CASSGRRGDEQYF	TGTGCCAGCAGCGGTCGGAGAGGAGACGAGCAGTACTTC
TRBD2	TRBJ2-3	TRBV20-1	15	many	CSGTRSGLSTDTQYF	TGCAGCGGGACCCGTAGCGGGCTGAGCACAGATACGCAGTATTTT
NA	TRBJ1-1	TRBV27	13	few	CASSSNYNTEAFF	TGTGCCAGCAGTTCCAATTATAACACTGAAGCTTTCTTT
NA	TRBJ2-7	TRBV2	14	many	CASSEQPGSYEQYF	TGTGCCAGCAGTGAACAACCGGGTTCCTACGAGCAGTACTTC
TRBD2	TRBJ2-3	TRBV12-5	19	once	CASGLVLPGLAGWTDTQYF	TGTGCTAGTGGTTTGGTACTCCCGGGACTAGCGGGGTGGACAGATACGCAGTATTTT
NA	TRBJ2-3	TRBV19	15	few	CASSGGSGSTDTQYF	TGTGCCAGTAGCGGGGGTAGCGGAAGCACAGATACGCAGTATTTT
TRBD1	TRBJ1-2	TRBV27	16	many	CASSFWGQGALRGYTF	TGTGCCAGCAGTTTTTGGGGACAGGGGGCCCTCAGAGGCTACACCTTC
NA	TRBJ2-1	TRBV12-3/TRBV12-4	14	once	CASSQEGSYNEQFF	TGTGCCAGCAGTCAAGAGGGCAGCTACAATGAGCAGTTCTTC
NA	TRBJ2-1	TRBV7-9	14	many	CASSLRRGSYEQFF	TGTGCCAGCAGCTTAAGAAGGGGCAGCTATGAGCAGTTCTTC
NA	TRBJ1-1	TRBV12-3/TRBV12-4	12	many	CASAGWDTEAFF	TGTGCCAGCGCCGGGTGGGACACTGAAGCTTTCTTT
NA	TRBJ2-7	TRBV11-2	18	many	CASSLVGQITLREAEQYF	TGTGCCAGCAGCTTAGTTGGCCAGATCACCTTAAGGGAAGCCGAGCAGTACTTC
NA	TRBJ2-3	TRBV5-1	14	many	CASVPRGGTDTQYF	TGCGCCAGCGTCCCCCGCGGGGGCACAGATACGCAGTATTTT
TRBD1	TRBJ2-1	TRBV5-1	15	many	CASTTGTGRNNEQFF	TGCGCCAGCACCACCGGGACAGGGAGGAACAATGAGCAGTTCTTC
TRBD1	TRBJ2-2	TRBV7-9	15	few	CASSRTGFGTGELFF	TGTGCCAGCAGCCGGACAGGGTTTGGCACCGGGGAGCTGTTTTTT
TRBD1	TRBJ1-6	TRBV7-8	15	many	CASSSRDRPNSPLHF	TGTGCCAGCAGCTCACGGGACAGGCCAAATTCACCCCTCCACTTT
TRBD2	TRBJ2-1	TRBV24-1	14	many	CATSGAGVRNEQFF	TGTGCCACCAGTGGAGCGGGAGTGAGGAATGAGCAGTTCTTC
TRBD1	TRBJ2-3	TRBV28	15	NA	CASSSGQGVEDTQYF	TGTGCCAGCAGTTCTGGACAGGGGGTTGAAGATACGCAGTATTTT
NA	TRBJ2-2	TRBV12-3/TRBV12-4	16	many	CASSPRDSGTTGELFF	TGTGCCAGCAGTCCTAGGGACTCTGGAACGACCGGGGAGCTGTTTTTT
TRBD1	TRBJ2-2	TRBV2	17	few	CASRPPGQLFLWGELFF	TGTGCCAGCAGGCCTCCGGGACAGCTGTTTTTATGGGGGGAGCTGTTTTTT
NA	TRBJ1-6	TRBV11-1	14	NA	CASSFGRYNSPLHF	TGTGCCAGCAGCTTTGGACGGTATAATTCACCCCTCCACTTT
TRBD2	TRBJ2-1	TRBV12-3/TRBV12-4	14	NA	CASSRSGRTNEQFF	TGTGCCAGCAGTCGTAGCGGGAGAACCAATGAGCAGTTCTTC
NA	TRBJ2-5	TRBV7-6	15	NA	CASSPLSANQETQYF	TGTGCCAGCAGCCCCCTCTCCGCGAACCAAGAGACCCAGTACTTC
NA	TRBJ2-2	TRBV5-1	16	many	CASSLGLDANTGELFF	TGCGCCAGCAGCTTGGGACTCGATGCGAACACCGGGGAGCTGTTTTTT
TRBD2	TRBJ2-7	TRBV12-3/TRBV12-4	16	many	CASSMGTSGDPYEQYF	TGTGCCAGCAGCATGGGGACTAGCGGGGACCCCTACGAGCAGTACTTC
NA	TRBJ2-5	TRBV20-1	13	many	CSAWDGVQETQYF	TGCAGTGCTTGGGACGGAGTACAAGAGACCCAGTACTTC
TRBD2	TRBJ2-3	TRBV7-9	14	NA	CASTLATSTDTQYF	TGTGCCAGTACACTAGCGACAAGCACAGATACGCAGTATTTT
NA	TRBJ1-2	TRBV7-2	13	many	CASSPMEHYGYTF	TGTGCCAGCAGCCCCATGGAACACTATGGCTACACCTTC
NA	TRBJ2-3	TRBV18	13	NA	CASSPSSGDTQYF	TGTGCCAGCTCACCCTCCAGCGGTGATACGCAGTATTTT
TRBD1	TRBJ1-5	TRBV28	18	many	CASSEGTGALHSNQPQHF	TGTGCCAGCAGTGAAGGGACAGGGGCCCTTCATAGCAATCAGCCCCAGCATTTT
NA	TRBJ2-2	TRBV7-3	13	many	CASSFRAAGELFF	TGTGCCAGCAGCTTTAGGGCCGCCGGGGAGCTGTTTTTT